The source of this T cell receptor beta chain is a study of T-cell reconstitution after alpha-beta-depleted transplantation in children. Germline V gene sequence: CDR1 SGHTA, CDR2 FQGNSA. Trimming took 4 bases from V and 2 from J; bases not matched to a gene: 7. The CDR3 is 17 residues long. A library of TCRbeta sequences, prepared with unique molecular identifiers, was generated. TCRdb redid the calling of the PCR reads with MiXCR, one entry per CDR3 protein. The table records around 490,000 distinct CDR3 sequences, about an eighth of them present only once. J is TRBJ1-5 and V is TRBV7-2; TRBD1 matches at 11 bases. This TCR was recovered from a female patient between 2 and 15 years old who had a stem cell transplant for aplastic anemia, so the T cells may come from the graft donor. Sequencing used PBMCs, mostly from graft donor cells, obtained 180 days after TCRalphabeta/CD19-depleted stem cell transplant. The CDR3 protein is CASSSPGTGGGNQPQHF. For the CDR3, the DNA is TGTGCCAGCAGCTCGCCAGGGACAGGGGGGGGCAATCAGCCCCAGCATTTT.